A selection of T cell receptor beta chains follows, all from one sample in a study of response to subunit inactivated influenza vaccine. Via MiXCR, TCRdb re-called the RT-PCR reads, giving one row per CDR3 protein. The repertoire holds 500,000 to 650,000 distinct CDR3 sequences, with around 8% as singletons. The sequencing used PBMCs from blood, collected around 25 months after vaccination. The receptors derive from a man between 50 and 75 years old who received an inactivated influenza vaccine. Each CDR3 is given with its conserved first and last residue. The D gene is left open where the match is weak. Rows give clone size only sometimes, using once, few, many, or a class for an expanded clone.

J gene	D gene	V gene	clone size	CDR3 protein	CDR3 DNA
TRBJ2-1	TRBD2	TRBV6-2/TRBV6-3	many	CASSPDGLAGGPTYNEQFF	TGTGCCAGCAGTCCTGACGGACTAGCGGGGGGGCCTACCTACAATGAGCAGTTCTTC
TRBJ1-2	.	TRBV4-1	few	CASSQVLASYGYTF	TGCGCCAGCAGCCAAGTCCTAGCAAGCTATGGCTACACCTTC
TRBJ2-7	.	TRBV5-8	many	CASSLNQGREQYF	TGTGCCAGCAGCTTGAATCAGGGCCGAGAGCAGTACTTC
TRBJ1-6	TRBD1	TRBV10-2	many	CASSEGQGYSPLHF	TGCGCCAGCAGTGAGGGACAGGGGTATTCACCCCTCCACTTT
TRBJ2-1	TRBD1	TRBV7-2	.	CASSTGQGAYEQFF	TGTGCCAGCAGCACAGGACAGGGGGCTTATGAGCAGTTCTTC
TRBJ1-5	TRBD1	TRBV2	many	CASGVQGARSQPQHF	TGTGCCAGCGGTGTACAGGGGGCAAGGAGTCAGCCCCAGCATTTT
TRBJ2-7	TRBD1	TRBV10-3	few	CAIRRQGMNYEQYF	TGTGCCATCAGAAGACAGGGAATGAACTACGAGCAGTACTTC
TRBJ2-7	.	TRBV9	few	CASSVAPTAYEQYF	TGTGCCAGCAGCGTAGCCCCTACCGCCTACGAGCAGTACTTC
TRBJ2-7	.	TRBV20-1	.	CGARGISPYEQYF	TGCGGGGCCCGCGGGATCTCTCCCTACGAGCAGTACTTC
TRBJ1-1	.	TRBV6-2/TRBV6-3	few	CATCSGVEAFF	TGTGCCACCTGTTCGGGAGTTGAAGCTTTCTTT
TRBJ1-1	TRBD1	TRBV12-3/TRBV12-4	many	CASSPTGTGGGAFF	TGTGCCAGCAGCCCCACCGGGACAGGGGGAGGGGCTTTCTTT
TRBJ2-5	TRBD1	TRBV7-2	.	CASSRLWDRSFRGTQYF	TGTGCCAGCAGCCGCTTGTGGGACAGGAGCTTTCGGGGGACCCAGTACTTC
TRBJ2-1	TRBD2	TRBV7-2	.	CASWREASSYNEQFF	TGTGCCAGCTGGCGGGAGGCCAGCTCCTACAATGAGCAGTTCTTC
TRBJ2-1	.	TRBV2	few	CASSEEVNEFF	TGTGCCAGCAGTGAGGAGGTCAACGAGTTCTTC
TRBJ2-3	TRBD1	TRBV29-1	few	CSVPGTGGVDTQYF	TGCAGCGTTCCCGGGACAGGGGGCGTAGATACGCAGTATTTT
TRBJ1-4	.	TRBV27	few	CASSFKGRRDEKLFF	TGTGCCAGCAGTTTCAAGGGAAGGAGGGATGAAAAACTGTTTTTT
TRBJ2-2	.	TRBV15	many	CATSRDVGTSGGELFF	TGTGCCACCAGCAGAGATGTTGGAACCAGCGGCGGGGAGCTGTTTTTT
TRBJ1-2	TRBD1	TRBV29-1	few	CSVGTGAVDGYTF	TGCAGCGTTGGGACAGGGGCAGTGGATGGCTACACCTTC
TRBJ2-5	.	TRBV18	many	CASSGQYQETQYF	TGTGCCAGCTCAGGGCAGTACCAAGAGACCCAGTACTTC
TRBJ2-7	TRBD2	TRBV6-5	.	CASSYQTSSEQYF	TGTGCCAGCAGTTACCAGACTAGCAGCGAGCAGTACTTC
TRBJ1-1	TRBD1	TRBV20-1	many	CSAPSEGALNTEAFF	TGCAGTGCGCCGAGTGAGGGGGCCTTGAACACTGAAGCTTTCTTT
TRBJ1-2	.	TRBV6-1	.	CASSAVTHYGYTF	TGTGCCAGCAGTGCGGTCACCCACTATGGCTACACCTTC
TRBJ2-1	.	TRBV6-1	.	CASRDSVYNEQFF	TGTGCCAGCAGGGATAGCGTCTACAATGAGCAGTTCTTC
TRBJ2-3	.	TRBV2	.	CASSAQGSSTDTQYF	TGTGCCAGCAGCGCTCAGGGCTCTAGCACAGATACGCAGTATTTT
TRBJ1-6	.	TRBV7-8	many	CASSSGPYNSPLHF	TGTGCCAGCAGCTCGGGACCCTATAATTCACCCCTCCACTTT
TRBJ2-1	TRBD2	TRBV3-1	many	CASSQDVVRRLATYNEQFF	TGTGCCAGCAGCCAAGATGTAGTTAGGCGACTAGCGACCTACAATGAGCAGTTCTTC
TRBJ1-1	TRBD1	TRBV5-1	.	CASSFGRTGGVTEAFF	TGCGCCAGCAGCTTCGGGAGGACAGGGGGTGTCACTGAAGCTTTCTTT
TRBJ1-1	TRBD1	TRBV7-6	many	CASSLQTGVNTEAFF	TGTGCCAGCAGCCTTCAGACAGGGGTGAACACTGAAGCTTTCTTT
TRBJ2-3	.	TRBV12-3/TRBV12-4	.	CASSWGQGPDTQYF	TGTGCCAGCAGTTGGGGCCAGGGCCCAGATACGCAGTATTTT
TRBJ1-1	.	TRBV11-2	few	CASSLVQGWITEAFF	TGTGCCAGCAGCTTAGTTCAGGGGTGGATCACTGAAGCTTTCTTT
TRBJ2-3	TRBD2	TRBV12-3/TRBV12-4	many	CASSRPAGARGDTQYF	TGTGCCAGCAGTCGCCCAGCGGGAGCGAGGGGAGATACGCAGTATTTT
TRBJ2-5	.	TRBV10-3	.	CAISDPGRQETQYF	TGTGCCATCAGTGACCCGGGGAGACAAGAGACCCAGTACTTC
TRBJ1-3	.	TRBV6-5	few	CASSSEEAGNTIYF	TGTGCCAGCAGTTCAGAGGAAGCTGGAAACACCATATATTTT
TRBJ2-7	TRBD2	TRBV6-5	.	CASSYLMREPYEQYF	TGTGCCAGCAGTTACCTTATGCGGGAGCCCTACGAGCAGTACTTC
TRBJ2-3	.	TRBV7-9	few	CASSLGGGTSDTQYF	TGTGCCAGCAGCTTAGGTGGCGGGACATCCGATACGCAGTATTTT
TRBJ2-3	TRBD2	TRBV11-3	few	CASSPGLAGGSKDTQYF	TGTGCCAGCAGCCCGGGACTAGCGGGAGGCTCGAAAGATACGCAGTATTTT
TRBJ1-2	TRBD1	TRBV7-2	.	CASITQGAIGYTF	TGTGCCAGCATAACACAGGGGGCAATAGGCTACACCTTC
TRBJ1-1	.	TRBV19	.	CASSIDGRQITEAFF	TGTGCCAGTAGTATAGATGGTAGACAGATCACTGAAGCTTTCTTT
TRBJ1-2	.	TRBV12-3/TRBV12-4	many	CASSLGTYGYTF	TGTGCCAGCAGTTTAGGGACCTATGGCTACACCTTC
TRBJ1-5	.	TRBV27	.	CASSPDSYGNQPQHF	TGTGCCAGCAGTCCTGACAGCTATGGCAATCAGCCCCAGCATTTT
TRBJ1-2	TRBD1	TRBV5-6	many	CASSLMTGGSGYTF	TGTGCCAGCAGTTTGATGACAGGGGGTAGTGGCTACACCTTC
TRBJ2-5	TRBD1	TRBV7-8	many	CASSYRDRGRETQYF	TGTGCCAGCAGCTACCGGGACAGGGGCAGGGAGACCCAGTACTTC
TRBJ2-1	TRBD2	TRBV28	.	CASTSFMSGRSYNEQFF	TGTGCCAGCACCTCGTTCATGAGCGGGAGATCGTACAATGAGCAGTTCTTC
TRBJ2-5	TRBD2	TRBV7-8	.	CASRMSGGRRQETQYF	TGTGCCAGCAGAATGAGCGGGGGGAGACGTCAAGAGACCCAGTACTTC
TRBJ2-4	.	TRBV12-3/TRBV12-4	many	CASSQTAQGIQYF	TGTGCCAGCAGCCAGACAGCCCAGGGCATTCAGTACTTC
TRBJ2-4	.	TRBV5-6	.	CASSLTRVARNIQYF	TGTGCCAGCAGCTTGACTAGAGTAGCCAGAAACATTCAGTACTTC
TRBJ1-1	.	TRBV20-1	few	CRVGGVLSTEAFF	TGCAGGGTCGGGGGCGTGTTATCCACTGAAGCTTTCTTT
TRBJ1-5	.	TRBV6-1	few	CASSESDRLSRPQHF	TGTGCCAGCAGTGAAAGCGACAGGCTAAGTAGGCCCCAGCATTTT
TRBJ1-1	.	TRBV29-1	.	CSVVSGKGGAFF	TGCAGCGTTGTTTCGGGGAAGGGTGGCGCTTTCTTT
TRBJ2-7	TRBD2	TRBV9	many	CASSVGPLTGGPSEQYF	TGTGCCAGCAGCGTAGGTCCTCTAACGGGAGGCCCGTCCGAGCAGTACTTC
TRBJ1-2	.	TRBV5-1	many	CASSLDEASYGYTF	TGCGCCAGCAGCTTGGACGAGGCCAGCTATGGCTACACCTTC
TRBJ2-3	TRBD2	TRBV7-8	many	CASSPQMTSVGFTDTQYF	TGTGCCAGCAGCCCCCAGATGACTAGCGTGGGGTTTACAGATACGCAGTATTTT
TRBJ2-3	TRBD2	TRBV24-1	few	CATSDVTSGAADTQYF	TGTGCCACCAGTGATGTCACTAGCGGGGCGGCAGATACGCAGTATTTT
TRBJ2-5	.	TRBV15	few	CATSRQGGETQYF	TGTGCCACCAGCCGACAGGGAGGAGAGACCCAGTACTTC
TRBJ1-2	.	TRBV25-1	.	CASSESGAARRYTF	TGTGCCAGCAGTGAATCCGGGGCAGCCCGTCGCTACACCTTC
TRBJ2-5	.	TRBV9	many	CASSPRGGETQYF	TGTGCCAGCAGCCCCAGGGGCGGGGAGACCCAGTACTTC